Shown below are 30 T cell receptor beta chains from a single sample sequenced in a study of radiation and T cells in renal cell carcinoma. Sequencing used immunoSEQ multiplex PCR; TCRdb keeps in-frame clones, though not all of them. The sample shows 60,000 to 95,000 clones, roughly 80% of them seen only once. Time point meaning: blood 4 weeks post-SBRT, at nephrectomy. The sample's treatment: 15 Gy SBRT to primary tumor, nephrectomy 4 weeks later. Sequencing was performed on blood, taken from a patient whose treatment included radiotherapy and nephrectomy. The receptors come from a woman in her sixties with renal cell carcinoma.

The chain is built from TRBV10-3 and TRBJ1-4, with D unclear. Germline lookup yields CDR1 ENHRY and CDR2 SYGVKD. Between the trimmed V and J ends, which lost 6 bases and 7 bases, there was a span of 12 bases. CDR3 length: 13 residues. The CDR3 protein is CAIRPREGEKLFF. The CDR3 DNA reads TGTGCCATCAGGCCCAGAGAGGGTGAAAAACTGTTTTTT.

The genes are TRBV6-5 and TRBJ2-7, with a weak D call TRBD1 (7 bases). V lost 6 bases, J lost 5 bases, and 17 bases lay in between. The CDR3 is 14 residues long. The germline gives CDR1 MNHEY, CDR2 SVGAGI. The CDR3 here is CASSQRQGLHEQYF. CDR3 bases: TGTGCCAGCAGCCAAAGACAGGGACTCCACGAGCAGTACTTC.

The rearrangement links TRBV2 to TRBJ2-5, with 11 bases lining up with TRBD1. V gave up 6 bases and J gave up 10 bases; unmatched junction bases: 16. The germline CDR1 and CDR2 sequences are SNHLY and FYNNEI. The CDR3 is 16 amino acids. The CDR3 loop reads CASSAEDRGPSGVQYF. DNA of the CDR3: TGTGCCAGCAGCGCTGAGGACAGGGGGCCCTCGGGGGTCCAGTACTTC.

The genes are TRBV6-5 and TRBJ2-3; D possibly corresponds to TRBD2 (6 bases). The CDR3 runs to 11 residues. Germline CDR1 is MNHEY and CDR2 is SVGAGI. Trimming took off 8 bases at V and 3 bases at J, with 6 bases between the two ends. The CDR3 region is CASAGTDTQYF. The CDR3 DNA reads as TGTGCCAGCGCGGGGACAGATACGCAGTATTTT.

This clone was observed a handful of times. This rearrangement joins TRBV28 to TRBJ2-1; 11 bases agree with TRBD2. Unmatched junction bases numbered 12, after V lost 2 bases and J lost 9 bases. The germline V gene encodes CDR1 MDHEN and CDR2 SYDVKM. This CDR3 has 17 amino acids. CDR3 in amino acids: CASSLRLLGTSGGEQFF. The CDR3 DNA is TGTGCCAGCAGTTTACGGCTTCTAGGGACTAGCGGCGGTGAGCAGTTCTTC.

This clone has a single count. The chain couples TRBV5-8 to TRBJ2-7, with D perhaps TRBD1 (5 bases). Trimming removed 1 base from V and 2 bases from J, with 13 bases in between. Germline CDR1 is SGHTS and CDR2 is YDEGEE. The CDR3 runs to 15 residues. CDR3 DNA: TGTGCCAGCAGCTTGAAGTCCAGGGAAACCTACGAGCAGTACTTC. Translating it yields CASSLKSRETYEQYF.

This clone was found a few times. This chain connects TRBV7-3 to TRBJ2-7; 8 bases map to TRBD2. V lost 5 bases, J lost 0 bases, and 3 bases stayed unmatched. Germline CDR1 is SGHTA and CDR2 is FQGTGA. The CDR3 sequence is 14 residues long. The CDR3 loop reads CASSLSGDSYEQYF. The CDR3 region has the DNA TGTGCCAGCAGCCTTAGCGGGGACTCCTACGAGCAGTACTTC.

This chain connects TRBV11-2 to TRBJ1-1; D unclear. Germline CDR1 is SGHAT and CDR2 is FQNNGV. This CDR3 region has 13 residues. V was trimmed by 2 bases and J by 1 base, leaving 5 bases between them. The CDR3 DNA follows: TGTGCCAGCAGCTTACGAAGGAACACTGAAGCTTTCTTT. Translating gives CASSLRRNTEAFF.

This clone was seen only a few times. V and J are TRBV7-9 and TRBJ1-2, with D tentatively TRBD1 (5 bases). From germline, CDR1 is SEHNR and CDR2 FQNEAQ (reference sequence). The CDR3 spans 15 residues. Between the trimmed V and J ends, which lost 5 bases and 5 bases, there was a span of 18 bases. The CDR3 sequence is CASSMVGVVLYGYTF. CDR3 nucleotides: TGTGCCAGCAGCATGGTGGGGGTAGTCTTATATGGCTACACCTTC.

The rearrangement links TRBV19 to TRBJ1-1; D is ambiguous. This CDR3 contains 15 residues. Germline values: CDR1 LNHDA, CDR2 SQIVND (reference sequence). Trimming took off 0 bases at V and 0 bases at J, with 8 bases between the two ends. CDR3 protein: CASSIDDLMNTEAFF. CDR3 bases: TGTGCCAGTAGTATAGATGACTTGATGAACACTGAAGCTTTCTTT.

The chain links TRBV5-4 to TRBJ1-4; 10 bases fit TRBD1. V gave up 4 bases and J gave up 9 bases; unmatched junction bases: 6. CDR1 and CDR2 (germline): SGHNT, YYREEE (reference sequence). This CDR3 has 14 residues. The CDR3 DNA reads TGTGCCAGCAGCCATGACAGGGGGCGGAAAAAACTGTTTTTT. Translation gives CASSHDRGRKKLFF.

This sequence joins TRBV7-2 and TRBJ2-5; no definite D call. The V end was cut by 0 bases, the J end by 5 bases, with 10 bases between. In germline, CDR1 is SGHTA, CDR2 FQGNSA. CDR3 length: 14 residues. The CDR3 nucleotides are TGTGCCAGCAGCTTAGCGGGGTATACTGAGACCCAGTACTTC. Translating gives CASSLAGYTETQYF.

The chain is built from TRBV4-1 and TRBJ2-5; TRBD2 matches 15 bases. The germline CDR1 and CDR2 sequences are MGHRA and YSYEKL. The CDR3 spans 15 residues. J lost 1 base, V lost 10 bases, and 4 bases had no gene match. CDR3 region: CATGLAGGPQETQYF. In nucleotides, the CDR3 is TGCGCCACCGGACTAGCGGGGGGGCCCCAAGAGACCCAGTACTTC.

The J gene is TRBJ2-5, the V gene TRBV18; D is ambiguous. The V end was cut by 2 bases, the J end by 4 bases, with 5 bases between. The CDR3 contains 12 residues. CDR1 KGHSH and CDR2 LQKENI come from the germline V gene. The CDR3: CASSPMGETQYF. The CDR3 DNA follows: TGTGCCAGCTCACCAATGGGAGAGACCCAGTACTTC.

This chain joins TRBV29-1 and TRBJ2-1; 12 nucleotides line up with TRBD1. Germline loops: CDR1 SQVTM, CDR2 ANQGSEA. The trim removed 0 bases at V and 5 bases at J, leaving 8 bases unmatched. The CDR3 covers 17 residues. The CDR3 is CSVEDRRDRGHHNEQFF. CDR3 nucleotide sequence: TGCAGCGTTGAAGATCGTCGGGACAGGGGGCATCACAATGAGCAGTTCTTC.

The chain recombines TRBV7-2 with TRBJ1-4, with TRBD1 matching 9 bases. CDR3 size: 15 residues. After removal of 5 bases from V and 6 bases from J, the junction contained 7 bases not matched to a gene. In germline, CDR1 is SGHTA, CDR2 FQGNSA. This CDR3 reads CASSLQRDRDEKLFF. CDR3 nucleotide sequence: TGTGCCAGCAGCCTACAACGGGACAGGGATGAAAAACTGTTTTTT.

In DNA form, the CDR3 reads TGTGCCAGTACCCATTGGGGTGGGGGCTACACCTTC. It codes for CASTHWGGGYTF. This sequence joins TRBV19 and TRBJ1-2; D is unresolved. The CDR3 totals 12 residues. Germline CDR1 and CDR2: LNHDA and SQIVND (reference sequence). V lost 7 bases and J 8 bases, leaving 14 bases between the germline ends.

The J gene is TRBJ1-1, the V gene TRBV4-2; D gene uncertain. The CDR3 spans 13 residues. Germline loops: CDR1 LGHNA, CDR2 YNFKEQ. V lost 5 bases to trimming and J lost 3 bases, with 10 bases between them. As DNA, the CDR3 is TGTGCCAGCAGCTTTAAATTGCACACTGAAGCTTTCTTT. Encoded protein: CASSFKLHTEAFF.

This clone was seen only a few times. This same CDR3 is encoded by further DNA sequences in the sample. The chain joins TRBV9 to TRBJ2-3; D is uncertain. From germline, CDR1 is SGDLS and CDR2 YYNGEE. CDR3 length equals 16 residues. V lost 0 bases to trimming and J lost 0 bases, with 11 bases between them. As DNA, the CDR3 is TGTGCCAGCAGCGTAGCGAGGAGTACTAGCACAGATACGCAGTATTTT. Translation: CASSVARSTSTDTQYF.

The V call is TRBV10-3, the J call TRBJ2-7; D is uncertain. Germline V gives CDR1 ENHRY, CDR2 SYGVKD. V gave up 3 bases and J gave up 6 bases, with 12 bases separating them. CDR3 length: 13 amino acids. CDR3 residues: CAISDLSVGEQYF. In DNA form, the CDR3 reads TGTGCCATCAGTGACCTGTCCGTGGGCGAGCAGTACTTC.

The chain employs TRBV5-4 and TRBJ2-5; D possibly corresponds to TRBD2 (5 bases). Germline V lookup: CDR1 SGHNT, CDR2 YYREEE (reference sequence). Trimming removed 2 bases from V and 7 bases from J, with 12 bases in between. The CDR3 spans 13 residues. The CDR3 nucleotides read TGTGCCAGCAGCTTATGGGATGGAGGGACCCAGTACTTC. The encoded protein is CASSLWDGGTQYF. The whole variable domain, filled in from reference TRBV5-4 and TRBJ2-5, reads ETGVTQSPTHLIKTRGQQVTLRCSSQSGHNTVSWYQQALGQGPQFIFQYYREEENGRGNFPPRFSGLQFPNYSSELNVNALELDDSALYLCASSLWDGGTQYFGPGTRLLVL.

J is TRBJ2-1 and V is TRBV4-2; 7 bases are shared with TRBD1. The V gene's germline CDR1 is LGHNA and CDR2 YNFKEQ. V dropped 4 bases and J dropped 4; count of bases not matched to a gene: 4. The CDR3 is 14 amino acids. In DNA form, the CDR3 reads TGTGCCAGCAGCCCGCGACAGGGATACAATGAGCAGTTCTTC. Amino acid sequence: CASSPRQGYNEQFF.

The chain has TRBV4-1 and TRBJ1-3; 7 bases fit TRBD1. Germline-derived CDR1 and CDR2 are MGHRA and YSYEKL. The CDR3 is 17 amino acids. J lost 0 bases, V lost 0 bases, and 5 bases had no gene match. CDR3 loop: CASSQEGQLVSGNTIYF. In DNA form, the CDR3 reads TGCGCCAGCAGCCAAGAGGGACAGTTGGTCTCTGGAAACACCATATATTTT.

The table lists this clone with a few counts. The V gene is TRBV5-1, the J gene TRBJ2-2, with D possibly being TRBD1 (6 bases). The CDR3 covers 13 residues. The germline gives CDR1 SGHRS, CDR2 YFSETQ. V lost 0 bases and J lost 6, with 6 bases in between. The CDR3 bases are TGCGCCAGCAGCTTGGACAGGGCCGGGGAGCTGTTTTTT. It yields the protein CASSLDRAGELFF.

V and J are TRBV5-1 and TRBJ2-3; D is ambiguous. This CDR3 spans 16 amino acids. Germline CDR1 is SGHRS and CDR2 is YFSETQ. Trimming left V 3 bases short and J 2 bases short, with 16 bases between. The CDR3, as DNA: TGCGCCAGCAGCTCTTCGTCTGGCTCAAACACAGATACGCAGTATTTT. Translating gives CASSSSSGSNTDTQYF.

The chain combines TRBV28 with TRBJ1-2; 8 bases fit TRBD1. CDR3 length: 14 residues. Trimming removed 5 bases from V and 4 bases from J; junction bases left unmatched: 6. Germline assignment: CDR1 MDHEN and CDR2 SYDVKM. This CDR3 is CASSPGTGIYGYTF. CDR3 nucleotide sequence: TGTGCCAGCAGTCCCGGGACAGGAATCTATGGCTACACCTTC.

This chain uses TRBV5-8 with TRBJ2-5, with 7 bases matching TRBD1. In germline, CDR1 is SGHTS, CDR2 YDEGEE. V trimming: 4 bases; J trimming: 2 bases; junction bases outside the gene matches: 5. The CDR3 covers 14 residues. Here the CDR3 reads CASSRGQQQETQYF. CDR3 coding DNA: TGTGCCAGCAGCAGGGGACAGCAGCAAGAGACCCAGTACTTC.

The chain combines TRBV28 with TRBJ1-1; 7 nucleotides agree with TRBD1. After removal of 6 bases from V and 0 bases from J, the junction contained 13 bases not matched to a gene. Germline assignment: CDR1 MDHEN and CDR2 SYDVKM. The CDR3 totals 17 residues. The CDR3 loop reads CASRRRFQGQLNTEAFF. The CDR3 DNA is TGTGCCAGCAGACGACGGTTCCAGGGACAGTTGAACACTGAAGCTTTCTTT.

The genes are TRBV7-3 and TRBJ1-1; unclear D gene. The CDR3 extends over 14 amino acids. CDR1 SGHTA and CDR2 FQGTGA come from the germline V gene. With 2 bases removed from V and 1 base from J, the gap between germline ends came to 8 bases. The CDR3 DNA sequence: TGTGCCAGCAGCTTAGGAACGGCGAACACTGAAGCTTTCTTT. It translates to CASSLGTANTEAFF.

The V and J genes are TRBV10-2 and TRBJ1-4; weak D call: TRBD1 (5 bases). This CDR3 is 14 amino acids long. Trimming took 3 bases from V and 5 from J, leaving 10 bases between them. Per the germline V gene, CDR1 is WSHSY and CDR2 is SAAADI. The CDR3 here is CASSDWGTNEKLFF. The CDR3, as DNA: TGCGCCAGCAGTGACTGGGGCACAAATGAAAAACTGTTTTTT.